This entry lists 30 T cell receptor beta chains sequenced from one sample in a study of T cell repertoires in cytomegalovirus infection. One entry per CDR3 protein results from TCRdb running MiXCR on the reads. The repertoire holds over 90,000 distinct CDR3 sequences, with 15% to 20% as singletons. The sequencing input was PBMCs. These receptors came from a human donor in good health (CMV status not recorded). Some clones in this sample may be carry-over from other donors' samples.

This clonotype was observed at least ten times. CDR3 protein: CASSSVPAGEQYF. Here the CDR3 DNA reads TGTGCCAGCAGCTCGGTGCCGGCGGGCGAGCAGTACTTC. The chain uses TRBV7-2 and TRBJ2-7; D may be TRBD2 (5 bases). CDR3 length: 13 amino acids. The germline V and J ends were trimmed by 4 bases and 6 bases, with 13 bases remaining between them. The germline CDR1 and CDR2 sequences are SGHTA and FQGNSA.

In its sample, this clonotype was seen many times. The rearrangement joins TRBV7-2 to TRBJ2-7; D ambiguous. CDR1 SGHTA and CDR2 FQGNSA come from the germline V gene. This CDR3 spans 16 amino acids. Between the trimmed V and J ends, which lost 3 bases and 3 bases, there was a span of 18 bases. The CDR3 is CASSLDPIGSDYEQYF. CDR3 in DNA: TGTGCCAGCAGCTTGGACCCCATAGGATCCGACTACGAGCAGTACTTC.

Notes on this clonotype: Likely a read error: the CDR3 ends without its conserved phenylalanine or tryptophan. The chain combines TRBV7-2 with TRBJ2-7; 10 bases are shared with TRBD1. CDR3 length: 14 amino acids. Germline loops: CDR1 SGHTA, CDR2 FQGNSA. The CDR3 reads CARSFGTGVYEQYY. CDR3 DNA: TGTGCCCGCAGCTTCGGGACAGGGGTTTACGAGCAGTACTAC.

This clonotype has just a few counts. This rearrangement joins TRBV5-6 to TRBJ1-2; unclear D gene. Trimming cost V 2 bases and J 2 bases, with 10 bases left between them. The CDR3 covers 14 residues. From germline, CDR1 is SGHDT and CDR2 YYEEEE. CDR3 DNA: TGTGCCAGCAGCTTTATCCGTGGGAACTATGGCTACACCTTC. This gives the protein CASSFIRGNYGYTF. Based on the CDR3 plus reference TRBV5-6 and TRBJ1-2, the full variable domain is DAGVTQSPTHLIKTRGQQVTLRCSPKSGHDTVSWYQQALGQGPQFIFQYYEEEERQRGNFPDRFSGHQFPNYSSELNVNALLLGDSALYLCASSFIRGNYGYTFGSGTRLTVV.

The rearrangement uses TRBV19 and TRBJ2-3; possible D gene TRBD1, 6 bases. The CDR3 is made up of 14 amino acids. Between the trimmed V and J ends, which lost 6 bases and 0 bases, there was a span of 10 bases. Germline V gene sequence: CDR1 LNHDA, CDR2 SQIVND (reference sequence). CDR3 bases: TGTGCCAGTAGGATGAGGGGGAGCACAGATACGCAGTATTTT. Amino acids: CASRMRGSTDTQYF.

This clonotype was recorded at least ten times. J is TRBJ2-1 and V is TRBV7-3, with D possibly matching TRBD2 (5 bases). The V and J ends lost 4 bases and 1 base respectively, with 11 bases between them. Germline V gene data show CDR1 as SGHTA and CDR2 as FQGTGA. The CDR3 contains 15 residues. Here the CDR3 reads CASSSGGLSYNEQFF. CDR3 bases: TGTGCCAGCAGCTCCGGCGGACTTTCCTACAATGAGCAGTTCTTC.

This clonotype was detected many times. The chain employs TRBV7-2 and TRBJ1-2, with D perhaps TRBD1 (5 bases). The CDR3 runs to 15 residues. The germline CDR1 and CDR2 sequences are SGHTA and FQGNSA. Trimming stripped 1 base from V and 4 bases from J, with 13 bases between. The CDR3: CASSLGSGASYGYTF. CDR3 coding DNA: TGTGCCAGCAGCTTAGGTAGCGGGGCCTCCTATGGCTACACCTTC.

The chain has TRBV9 and TRBJ2-5; D perhaps matches TRBD1 (7 bases). This CDR3 spans 17 amino acids. The V end was cut by 0 bases, the J end by 3 bases, with 18 bases between. Per germline, CDR1 SGDLS and CDR2 YYNGEE. The CDR3 sequence: CASSVGAGGTKKETQYF. The DNA for the CDR3 is TGTGCCAGCAGCGTAGGGGCAGGGGGGACCAAAAAAGAGACCCAGTACTTC.

The gene calls are TRBV20-1 and TRBJ2-3; D perhaps matches TRBD2 (7 bases). V was pared by 5 bases and J by 4 bases, with 19 bases between. This CDR3 is 15 amino acids long. Germline loops: CDR1 DFQATT, CDR2 SNEGSKA (reference sequence). CDR3 sequence: CSAPEGGGRADTQYF. The CDR3 nucleotides read TGCAGTGCTCCCGAGGGGGGGGGAAGGGCAGATACGCAGTATTTT.

This clonotype was seen a few times. The chain carries TRBV6-1 and TRBJ2-2; D is unresolved. CDR3 length equals 13 residues. The germline V and J ends were trimmed by 7 bases and 1 base, with 7 bases remaining between them. Germline V lookup: CDR1 MNHNS, CDR2 SASEGT. The CDR3 protein is CASKELNTGELFF. Written as DNA, the CDR3 is TGTGCCAGCAAAGAACTGAACACCGGGGAGCTGTTTTTT.

This clonotype came up a few times. This chain links TRBV5-8 with TRBJ2-5, with D unclear. Germline lookup yields CDR1 SGHTS and CDR2 YDEGEE. The CDR3 is 14 residues long. V lost 0 bases to trimming and J lost 2 bases, with 8 bases between them. This CDR3 is CASSLVGRQETQYF. DNA for the CDR3: TGTGCCAGCAGCTTGGTGGGCAGACAAGAGACCCAGTACTTC. The full variable domain, with the rest looked up from reference TRBV5-8 and TRBJ2-5, is EAGVTQSPTHLIKTRGQQATLRCSPISGHTSVYWYQQALGLGLQFLLWYDEGEERNRGNFPPRFSGRQFPNYSSELNVNALELEDSALYLCASSLVGRQETQYFGPGTRLLVL.

V is TRBV7-9 and J is TRBJ2-5; D ambiguous. V shed 4 bases and J shed 5 bases, with 8 bases lying between them. The germline V gene encodes CDR1 SEHNR and CDR2 FQNEAQ (reference sequence). The CDR3 is made up of 12 amino acids. The CDR3 DNA reads as TGTGCCAGCAGCTCCTTGGGGGAGACCCAGTACTTC. This gives the protein CASSSLGETQYF.

V gene TRBV5-1 combines with J gene TRBJ2-7; D may correspond to TRBD1 or TRBD2 (6 bases each). V was clipped by 0 bases and J by 4 bases, with 11 bases between them. Germline CDR1 reads SGHRS; CDR2 reads YFSETQ. The CDR3 runs to 14 residues. In nucleotides, the CDR3 is TGCGCCAGCAGCTTGGTGGGGGGCCGGTACGAGCAGTACTTC. Protein: CASSLVGGRYEQYF.

This clonotype occurred many times. The J gene is TRBJ2-2, the V gene TRBV7-9; possibly TRBD2 for D (7 bases). This CDR3 is built from 15 residues. CDR1 SEHNR and CDR2 FQNEAQ come from the germline V gene (reference sequence). The V end was cut by 5 bases, the J end by 10 bases, with 20 bases between. The CDR3 region has the DNA TGTGCCAGCAGCATCCGGGCCGGGGGGCCCCTGGAGCTGTTTTTT. This gives the protein CASSIRAGGPLELFF.

The chain has TRBV28 and TRBJ1-1; maybe TRBD1 (5 bases). The V gene's germline CDR1 is MDHEN and CDR2 SYDVKM. Between the trimmed V and J ends, which lost 7 bases and 3 bases, there was a span of 15 bases. This CDR3 is built from 14 residues. CDR3 loop: CASTKGLLHTEAFF. The CDR3, as DNA: TGTGCCAGCACGAAGGGACTACTCCACACTGAAGCTTTCTTT.

This clonotype has ten or more counts. V gene TRBV7-2 combines with J gene TRBJ2-7; TRBD1 is a possible D gene (6 bases). Between the trimmed V and J ends, which lost 5 bases and 4 bases, there was a span of 15 bases. The germline V gene encodes CDR1 SGHTA and CDR2 FQGNSA. The CDR3 is 14 amino acids. This chain's CDR3 is CASSPNRARYEQYF. The CDR3 nucleotides are TGTGCCAGCAGCCCGAACAGGGCCCGGTACGAGCAGTACTTC. Looking up the rest from reference TRBV7-2 and TRBJ2-7 gives the full variable domain: GAGVSQSPSNKVTEKGKDVELRCDPISGHTALYWYRQSLGQGLEFLIYFQGNSAPDKSGLPSDRFSAERTGGSVSTLTIQRTQQEDSAVYLCASSPNRARYEQYFGPGTRLTVT.

There are many counts of this clonotype. The rearrangement uses TRBV11-3 and TRBJ2-2, with 7 nucleotides matching TRBD1. CDR1 is SGHNT, CDR2 YENEEA, per germline. Trimming removed 5 bases from V and 0 bases from J; junction bases left unmatched: 6. There are 16 residues in the CDR3. CDR3 DNA: TGTGCCAGCAGCCCCTCGACAGGGACGAACACCGGGGAGCTGTTTTTT. It yields the protein CASSPSTGTNTGELFF.

This clonotype was seen a handful of times. CDR3 sequence reads: CASSRQGNEQYF. The CDR3 DNA is TGTGCCAGCAGCCGACAGGGCAACGAGCAGTACTTC. This chain connects TRBV6-2 or TRBV6-3 to TRBJ2-7, with 7 bases that match TRBD1. V trimming: 6 bases; J trimming: 5 bases; junction bases outside the gene matches: 4. Germline-derived CDR1 and CDR2 are MNHEY and SVGEGT. The CDR3 has 12 amino acids.

The J gene is TRBJ2-7, the V gene TRBV18, with 10 bases fitting TRBD1. CDR3 length equals 15 residues. CDR1 and CDR2 (germline): KGHSH, LQKENI. With V trimmed by 1 base and J by 3 bases, 3 bases remained unmatched. CDR3 nucleotides: TGTGCCAGCTCACCACGGACAGGGGGGTACTACGAGCAGTACTTC. Residues: CASSPRTGGYYEQYF.

The chain uses TRBV7-9 and TRBJ1-1, with 7 bases identical to TRBD1. With 6 bases clipped from V and 0 bases from J, the junction kept 10 bases outside the gene matches. In germline, CDR1 is SEHNR, CDR2 FQNEAQ (reference sequence). The CDR3 contains 16 residues. CDR3 residues: CASRVGPGQLNTEAFF. The CDR3 nucleotides are TGTGCCAGCAGGGTTGGTCCGGGACAGTTGAACACTGAAGCTTTCTTT.

This clonotype showed up many times. The rearrangement uses TRBV7-9 and TRBJ1-1, with D hard to call. The CDR3 runs to 13 residues. Germline V gene data show CDR1 as SEHNR and CDR2 as FQNEAQ (reference sequence). Trimming cost V 3 bases and J 0 bases, with 5 bases left between them. The CDR3 loop reads CASSFRMNTEAFF. The CDR3 nucleotides are TGTGCCAGCAGCTTTCGTATGAACACTGAAGCTTTCTTT.

This rearrangement joins TRBV12-3 or TRBV12-4 to TRBJ1-2; TRBD1 matches 8 bases. This CDR3 is built from 15 residues. Trimming took 4 bases from V and 0 from J; bases not matched to a gene: 4. The CDR3 spells CASSSGQGTNYGYTF. The CDR3 region has the DNA TGTGCCAGCAGTTCCGGACAGGGAACTAACTATGGCTACACCTTC.

This clonotype came up many times. CDR3 in amino acids: CASSAGDSHNTQYF. The CDR3 coding sequence is TGTGCCAGCAGCGCGGGGGACAGCCACAATACGCAGTATTTT. The V gene is TRBV7-2, the J gene TRBJ2-3; the D call may be TRBD1 or TRBD2 (7 bases each). The V end lost 5 bases, the J end lost 7 bases, and 16 bases lay between the germline ends. Germline CDR1 is SGHTA and CDR2 is FQGNSA. The CDR3 loop spans 14 amino acids.

In regard to this clonotype: A read error may account for a junction end that differs from germline. In DNA, the CDR3 is TGTGCCATCCAGAGAAGCTCCGACGAGCAGTACTTC. Protein sequence: CAIQRSSDEQYF. The chain has TRBV2 and TRBJ2-7; D unresolved. Germline CDR1 is SNHLY and CDR2 is FYNNEI. The CDR3 is 12 amino acids.

The chain carries TRBV7-9 and TRBJ2-3; D is unclear. The germline V gene encodes CDR1 SEHNR and CDR2 FQNEAQ (reference sequence). Trimming pared 5 bases from V and 6 bases from J, leaving 12 bases between. The CDR3 is 13 residues long. The CDR3 region has the DNA TGTGCCAGCAGCCCCGACCGCGGCGATACGCAGTATTTT. Translating gives CASSPDRGDTQYF.

This clonotype is medium-sized. The V gene is TRBV7-2, the J gene TRBJ1-2; no firm D call. The CDR3 consists of 13 residues. Germline V gene data show CDR1 as SGHTA and CDR2 as FQGNSA. Trimming cost V 3 bases and J 5 bases, with 10 bases left between them. The CDR3 nucleotides read TGTGCCAGCAGCTTCGGTACCTCTTATGGCTACACCTTC. This translates into CASSFGTSYGYTF. The variable domain in full, completed from reference TRBV7-2 and TRBJ1-2, reads GAGVSQSPSNKVTEKGKDVELRCDPISGHTALYWYRQSLGQGLEFLIYFQGNSAPDKSGLPSDRFSAERTGGSVSTLTIQRTQQEDSAVYLCASSFGTSYGYTFGSGTRLTVV.

This clonotype was observed a handful of times. The CDR3 reads CSARGTGKNIQYF. CDR3 sequence (DNA): TGCAGTGCTAGAGGGACAGGGAAAAACATTCAGTACTTC. The chain has TRBV20-1 and TRBJ2-4; 8 bases match TRBD1. The CDR3 is 13 residues long. V shed 1 base and J 4 bases; nucleotides not matched to a gene: 0. Germline CDR1 and CDR2: DFQATT and SNEGSKA (reference sequence).

This clonotype showed up just a few times. The V call is TRBV5-6, the J call TRBJ1-1, with D possibly matching TRBD1 (5 bases). The germline gives CDR1 SGHDT, CDR2 YYEEEE. Trimming left V 6 bases short and J 2 bases short, with 14 bases between. The CDR3 has 14 residues. CDR3 DNA: TGTGCCAGCATTCGGGGGGGGAGAAACACTGAAGCTTTCTTT. This encodes CASIRGGRNTEAFF.

This clonotype was counted ten times or more. V gene TRBV7-8 combines with J gene TRBJ1-1; the match to TRBD1 covers 7 bases. The germline CDR1 and CDR2 sequences are SGHVS and FQNEAQ. V shed 6 bases and J 3 bases; nucleotides not matched to a gene: 7. The CDR3 runs to 14 residues. The CDR3 region is CASSPATGYTEAFF. The CDR3 DNA is TGTGCCAGCAGTCCGGCGACAGGGTACACTGAAGCTTTCTTT.

This clonotype was detected many times. The rearrangement joins TRBV7-9 to TRBJ2-3; D unclear. The CDR3 totals 14 residues. V lost 1 base and J 5 bases, leaving 10 bases between the germline ends. The V gene's germline CDR1 is SEHNR and CDR2 FQNEAQ (reference sequence). The CDR3 reads CASSLETLLDTQYF. The CDR3 DNA reads TGTGCCAGCAGCTTAGAGACCTTACTAGATACGCAGTATTTT.